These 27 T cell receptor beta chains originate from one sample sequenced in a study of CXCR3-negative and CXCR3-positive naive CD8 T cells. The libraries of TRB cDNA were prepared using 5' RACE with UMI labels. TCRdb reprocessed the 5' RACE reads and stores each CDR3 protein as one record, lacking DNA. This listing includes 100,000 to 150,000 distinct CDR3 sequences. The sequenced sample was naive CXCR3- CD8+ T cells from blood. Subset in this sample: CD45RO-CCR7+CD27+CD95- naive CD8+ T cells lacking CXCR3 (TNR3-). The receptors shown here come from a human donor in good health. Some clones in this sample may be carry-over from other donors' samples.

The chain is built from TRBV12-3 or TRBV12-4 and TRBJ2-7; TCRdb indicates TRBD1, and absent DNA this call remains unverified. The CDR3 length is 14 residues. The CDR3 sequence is CASSPSGQTYEQYF.

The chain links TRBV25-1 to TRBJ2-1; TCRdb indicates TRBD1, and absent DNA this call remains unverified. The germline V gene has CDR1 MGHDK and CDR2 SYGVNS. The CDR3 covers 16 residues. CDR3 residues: CASSGPGTGSYNEQFF.

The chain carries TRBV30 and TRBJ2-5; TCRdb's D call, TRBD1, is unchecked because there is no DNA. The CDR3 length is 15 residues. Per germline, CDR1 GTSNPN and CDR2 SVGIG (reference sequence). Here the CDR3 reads CAWGRQGILQETQYF.

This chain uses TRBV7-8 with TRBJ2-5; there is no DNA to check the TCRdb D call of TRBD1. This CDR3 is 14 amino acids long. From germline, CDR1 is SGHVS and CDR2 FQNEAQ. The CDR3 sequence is CATLPPTGEETQYF.

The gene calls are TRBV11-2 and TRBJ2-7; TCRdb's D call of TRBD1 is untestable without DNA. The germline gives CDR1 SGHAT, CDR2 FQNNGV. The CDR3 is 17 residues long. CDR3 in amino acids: CASRSPLGGSRQYEQYF.

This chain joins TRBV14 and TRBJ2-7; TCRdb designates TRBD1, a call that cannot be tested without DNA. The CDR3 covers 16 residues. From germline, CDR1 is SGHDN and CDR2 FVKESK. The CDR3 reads CASSPLRLGAEYEQYF.

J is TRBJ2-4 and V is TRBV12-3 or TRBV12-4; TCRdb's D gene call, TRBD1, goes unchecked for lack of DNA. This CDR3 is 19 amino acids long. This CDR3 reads CASKSRDRGLGKAKNIQYF.

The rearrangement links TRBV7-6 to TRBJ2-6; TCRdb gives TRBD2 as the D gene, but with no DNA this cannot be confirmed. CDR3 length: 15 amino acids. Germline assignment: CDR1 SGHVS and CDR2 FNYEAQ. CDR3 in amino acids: CASSLEGIGANALTF. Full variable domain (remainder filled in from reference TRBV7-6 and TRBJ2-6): GAGVSQSPRYKVTKRGQDVALRCDPISGHVSLYWYRQALGQGPEFLTYFNYEAQQDKSGLPNDRFSAERPEGSISTLTIQRTEQRDSAMYRCASSLEGIGANALTFGAGSRLTVL.

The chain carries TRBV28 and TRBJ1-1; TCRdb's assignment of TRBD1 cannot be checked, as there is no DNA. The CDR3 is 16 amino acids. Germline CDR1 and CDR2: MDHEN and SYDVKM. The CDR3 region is CASSTGRGPIYTEAFF. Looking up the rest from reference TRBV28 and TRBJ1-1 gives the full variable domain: DVKVTQSSRYLVKRTGEKVFLECVQDMDHENMFWYRQDPGLGLRLIYFSYDVKMKEKGDIPEGYSVSREKKERFSLILESASTNQTSMYLCASSTGRGPIYTEAFFGQGTRLTVV.

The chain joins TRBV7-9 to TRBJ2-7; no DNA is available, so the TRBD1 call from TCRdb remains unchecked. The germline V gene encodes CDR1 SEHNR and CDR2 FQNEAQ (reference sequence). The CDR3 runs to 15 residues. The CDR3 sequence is CASSQPGTGVYEQYF.

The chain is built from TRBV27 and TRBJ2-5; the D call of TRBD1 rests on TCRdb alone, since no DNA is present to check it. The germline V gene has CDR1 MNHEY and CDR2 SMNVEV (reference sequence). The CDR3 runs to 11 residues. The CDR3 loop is CASSRGETQYF.

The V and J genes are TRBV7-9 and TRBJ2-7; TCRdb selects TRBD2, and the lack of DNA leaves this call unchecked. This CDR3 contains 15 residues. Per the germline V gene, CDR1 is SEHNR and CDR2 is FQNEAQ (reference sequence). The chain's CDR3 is CASSLAGGSGYEQYF.

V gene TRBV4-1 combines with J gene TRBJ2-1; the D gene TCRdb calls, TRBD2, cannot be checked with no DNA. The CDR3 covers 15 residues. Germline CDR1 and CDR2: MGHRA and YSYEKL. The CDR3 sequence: CASSQGLALYNEQFF.

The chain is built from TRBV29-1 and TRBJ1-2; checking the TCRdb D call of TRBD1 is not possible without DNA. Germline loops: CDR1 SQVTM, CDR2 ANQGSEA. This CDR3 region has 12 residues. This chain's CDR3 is CSVGAAFSGYTF.

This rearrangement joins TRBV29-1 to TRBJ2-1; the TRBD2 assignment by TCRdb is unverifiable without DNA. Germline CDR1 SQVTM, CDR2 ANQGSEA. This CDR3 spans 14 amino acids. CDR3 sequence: CSVAGREGRNEQFF.

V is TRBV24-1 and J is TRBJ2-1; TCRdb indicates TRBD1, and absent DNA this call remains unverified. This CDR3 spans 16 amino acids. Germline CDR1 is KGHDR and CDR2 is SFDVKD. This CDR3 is CATSDSPGNAVYEQFF.

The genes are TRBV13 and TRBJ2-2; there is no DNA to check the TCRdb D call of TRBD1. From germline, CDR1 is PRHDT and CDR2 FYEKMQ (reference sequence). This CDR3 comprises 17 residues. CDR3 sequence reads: CASSIDPSGRGAGELFF.

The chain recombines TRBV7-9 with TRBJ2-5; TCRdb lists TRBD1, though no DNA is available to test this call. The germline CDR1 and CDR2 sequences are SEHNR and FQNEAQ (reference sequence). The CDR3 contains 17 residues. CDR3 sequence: CASSLSGGQIHQETQYF.

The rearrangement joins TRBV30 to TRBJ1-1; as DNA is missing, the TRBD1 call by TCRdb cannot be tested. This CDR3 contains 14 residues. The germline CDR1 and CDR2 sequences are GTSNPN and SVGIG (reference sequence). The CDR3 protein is CAWSSGQLNTEAFF.

The CDR3 sequence is CASSYSARTLNNEKLFF. This rearrangement joins TRBV5-1 to TRBJ1-4. Looked up from germline, CDR1 is SGHRS and CDR2 is YFSETQ. The CDR3 totals 17 residues.

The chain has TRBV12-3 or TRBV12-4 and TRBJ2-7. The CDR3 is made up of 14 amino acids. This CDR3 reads CASSFLLSPYEQYF.

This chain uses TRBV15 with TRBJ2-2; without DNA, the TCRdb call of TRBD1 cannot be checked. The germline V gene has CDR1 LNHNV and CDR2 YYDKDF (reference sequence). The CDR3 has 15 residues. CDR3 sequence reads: CATSSPGGRTGELFF. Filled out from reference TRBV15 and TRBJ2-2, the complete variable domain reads DAMVIQNPRYQVTQFGKPVTLSCSQTLNHNVMYWYQQKSSQAPKLLFHYYDKDFNNEADTPDNFQSRRPNTSFCFLDIRSPGLGDTAMYLCATSSPGGRTGELFFGEGSRLTVL.

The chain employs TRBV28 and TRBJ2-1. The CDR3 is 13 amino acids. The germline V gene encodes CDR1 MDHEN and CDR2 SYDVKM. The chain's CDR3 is CASSLLLYNEQFF.

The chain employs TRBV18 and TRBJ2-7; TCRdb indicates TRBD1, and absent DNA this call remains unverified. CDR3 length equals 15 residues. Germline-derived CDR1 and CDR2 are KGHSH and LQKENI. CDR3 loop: CASSPDRDVSYEQYF.

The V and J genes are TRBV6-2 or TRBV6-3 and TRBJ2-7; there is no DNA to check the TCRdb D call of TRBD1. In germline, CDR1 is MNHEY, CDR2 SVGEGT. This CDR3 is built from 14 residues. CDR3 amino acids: CASSQEPGAIEQYF.

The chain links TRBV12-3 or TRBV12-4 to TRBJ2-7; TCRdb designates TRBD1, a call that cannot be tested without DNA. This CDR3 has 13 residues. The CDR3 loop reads CASRTGGGDEQYF.

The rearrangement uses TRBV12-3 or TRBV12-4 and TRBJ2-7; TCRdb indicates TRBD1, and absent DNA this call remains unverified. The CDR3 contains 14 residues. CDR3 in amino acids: CASSSGQLMVEQYF.